This passage covers 28 T cell receptor beta chains from one sample sequenced in a study of CXCR4 blockade with PD-1 therapy in pancreatic cancer. Generated by immunoSEQ multiplex PCR, the TCRdb table keeps only in-frame clones and is missing some. The sample shows more than 2,000 clones, under 45% of them seen only once. The material sequenced was tumor tissue. The receptors here all came from a human donor with pancreatic ductal adenocarcinoma.

This chain joins TRBV9 and TRBJ1-4; D perhaps matches TRBD1 (6 bases). The V gene lost 5 bases and the J gene lost 7 bases, with 18 bases spanning the gap. Germline V gene sequence: CDR1 SGDLS, CDR2 YYNGEE. The CDR3 length is 15 residues. This chain's CDR3 is CASSLEGGTVEKLFF. The CDR3 DNA follows: TGTGCCAGCAGTTTAGAAGGGGGGACGGTTGAAAAACTGTTTTTT.

This clone was seen only a few times. V and J are TRBV9 and TRBJ2-3, with 16 bases fitting TRBD2. The length of the CDR3 is 17 residues. V shed 5 bases and J 3 bases; nucleotides not matched to a gene: 6. CDR1 is SGDLS, CDR2 YYNGEE, per germline. Here the CDR3 DNA reads TGTGCCAGCAGTAAGGGACTAGCGGGAGGGGTGACAGATACGCAGTATTTT. This gives the protein CASSKGLAGGVTDTQYF.

J is TRBJ1-5 and V is TRBV28, with D possibly matching TRBD1 (6 bases). Germline V gene lookup returns CDR1 MDHEN and CDR2 SYDVKM. Trimming took 5 bases from V and 5 from J, leaving 10 bases between them. The CDR3 spans 13 residues. The DNA of the CDR3 is TGTGCCAGCAGTCTGCAGGGGTATCAGCCCCAGCATTTT. Translated, it gives CASSLQGYQPQHF.

The chain links TRBV6-8 to TRBJ2-7, with D hard to call. The V gene lost 6 bases and the J gene lost 4 bases, with 19 bases spanning the gap. The length of the CDR3 is 15 residues. In germline, CDR1 is MNHGY, CDR2 SAAAGT. The CDR3 reads CASSPRRPYHYEQYF. The DNA for the CDR3 is TGTGCCAGCAGCCCCCGGCGGCCATACCATTACGAGCAGTACTTC.

The chain uses TRBV10-2 and TRBJ1-1, with D uncertain. This CDR3 has 13 residues. Germline CDR1 and CDR2: WSHSY and SAAADI. V was trimmed by 3 bases and J by 1 base, leaving 6 bases between them. CDR3 nucleotide sequence: TGCGCCAGCAGTGAAGCAGGGAACACTGAAGCTTTCTTT. Protein: CASSEAGNTEAFF.

This clone appeared a few times. The chain combines TRBV2 with TRBJ2-7; no reliable D call. This CDR3 has 13 amino acids. Per germline, CDR1 SNHLY and CDR2 FYNNEI. The V end lost 2 bases, the J end lost 5 bases, and 10 bases lay between the germline ends. CDR3 coding DNA: TGTGCCAGCAGTGAACGTGGTTGGAACGAGCAGTACTTC. Translated, it gives CASSERGWNEQYF.

V gene TRBV28 combines with J gene TRBJ2-1, with D tentatively TRBD2 (7 bases). CDR3 size: 14 residues. CDR1 MDHEN and CDR2 SYDVKM come from the germline V gene. V lost 5 bases, J lost 7 bases, and 15 bases lay in between. The CDR3 region is CASSTGGLTNEQFF. For the CDR3, the DNA is TGTGCCAGCAGTACCGGGGGGCTAACGAATGAGCAGTTCTTC.

This clone was seen only a few times. The chain links TRBV14 to TRBJ2-1; possible D gene TRBD2, 5 bases. This CDR3 is 16 amino acids long. Trimming took 4 bases from V and 0 from J, leaving 13 bases between them. Looked up from germline, CDR1 is SGHDN and CDR2 is FVKESK. Here the CDR3 reads CASSPFGGSSYNEQFF. As DNA, the CDR3 is TGTGCCAGCAGCCCGTTCGGAGGTAGCTCCTACAATGAGCAGTTCTTC.

The genes are TRBV10-2 and TRBJ2-2, with TRBD2 matching 8 bases. Trimming took 6 bases from V and 4 from J; bases not matched to a gene: 13. The CDR3 length is 17 residues. Germline V CDR1 and CDR2: WSHSY, SAAADI. DNA of the CDR3: TGCGCCAGCAGCCCCCCCTATGGTAGCGGGATCACCGGGGAGCTGTTTTTT. Its translation is CASSPPYGSGITGELFF.

In its sample, this clone was seen a few times. The genes are TRBV28 and TRBJ1-4; perhaps TRBD1 as D (5 bases). V lost 2 bases, J lost 13 bases, and 11 bases lay in between. Germline V gene sequence: CDR1 MDHEN, CDR2 SYDVKM. The CDR3 totals 12 residues. CDR3 region: CASSLKGTGLFF. CDR3 bases: TGTGCCAGCAGTTTAAAAGGGACCGGACTGTTTTTT.

This clone is medium-sized in the sample. This chain joins TRBV11-3 and TRBJ2-1, with 10 bases matching TRBD2. Germline V lookup: CDR1 SGHNT, CDR2 YENEEA. The CDR3 runs to 17 residues. The trim removed 5 bases at V and 6 bases at J, leaving 13 bases unmatched. The DNA for the CDR3 is TGTGCCAGCAGCCTACGTAGCGGGGGGACCTTTGGCAATGAGCAGTTCTTC. Encoded protein: CASSLRSGGTFGNEQFF.

This chain uses TRBV19 with TRBJ1-6, with a possible D match to TRBD1 (5 bases). V was clipped by 9 bases and J by 0 bases, with 9 bases between them. This CDR3 is 14 amino acids long. Germline CDR1 LNHDA, CDR2 SQIVND (reference sequence). The CDR3 sequence is CASGTDSYNSPLHF. In nucleotides, the CDR3 is TGTGCCAGCGGGACGGACTCCTATAATTCACCCCTCCACTTT.

This chain joins TRBV15 and TRBJ2-5; maybe TRBD2 (5 bases). Germline values: CDR1 LNHNV, CDR2 YYDKDF (reference sequence). This CDR3 comprises 14 residues. V lost 0 bases and J lost 1, with 6 bases in between. The CDR3, as DNA: TGTGCCACCAGCAGAGATCGGGGCCAAGAGACCCAGTACTTC. It is translated as CATSRDRGQETQYF.

V is TRBV5-1 and J is TRBJ1-4, with D perhaps TRBD1 (5 bases). V lost 5 bases and J lost 2, with 10 bases in between. This CDR3 is 14 amino acids long. Germline CDR1 reads SGHRS; CDR2 reads YFSETQ. CDR3 nucleotides: TGCGCCAGCAGTCCAGGGTTTACTAATGAAAAACTGTTTTTT. Its protein is CASSPGFTNEKLFF.

This rearrangement joins TRBV7-6 to TRBJ2-5, with D possibly TRBD2 on 7 matching bases. In germline, CDR1 is SGHVS, CDR2 FNYEAQ. The CDR3 length is 14 residues. Trimming removed 5 bases from V and 5 bases from J, with 15 bases in between. In DNA form, the CDR3 reads TGTGCCAGCAGCACTTGGGGGGGCGGCGAGACCCAGTACTTC. This encodes CASSTWGGGETQYF.

This clone is deemed medium-sized. This rearrangement joins TRBV11-3 to TRBJ2-2; D is possibly TRBD2 (6 bases). The germline V gene has CDR1 SGHNT and CDR2 YENEEA. CDR3 size: 15 residues. V lost 5 bases and J 6 bases, leaving 16 bases between the germline ends. The CDR3 nucleotides are TGTGCCAGCAGCGACCGGGGGACGGTAGCCGGGGAGCTGTTTTTT. As protein: CASSDRGTVAGELFF. Complete variable domain (other parts from reference TRBV11-3 and TRBJ2-2): EAGVVQSPRYKIIEKKQPVAFWCNPISGHNTLYWYLQNLGQGPELLIRYENEEAVDDSQLPKDRFSAERLKGVDSTLKIQPAELGDSAVYLCASSDRGTVAGELFFGEGSRLTVL.

This clone has more than one count but fewer than ten. J is TRBJ1-6 and V is TRBV1; the table's D call of TRBD1 was not tested on the DNA. TRBV1 is flagged as a pseudogene. This CDR3 contains 13 residues. The CDR3 DNA reads as TGCGCCAGCAGCCAACAACAGGGGTCACCCCTCCACTTT. Its translation is CASSQQQGSPLHF.

This clone occurred a few times. This chain uses TRBV6-8 with TRBJ2-3, with D uncertain. Germline CDR1 MNHGY, CDR2 SAAAGT. V was pared by 0 bases and J by 1 base, with 14 bases between. CDR3 length: 17 amino acids. Here the CDR3 DNA reads TGTGCCAGCAGTTACTCGTTCCCGGAGTACCGCACAGATACGCAGTATTTT. The encoded protein is CASSYSFPEYRTDTQYF.

This clone was observed a few times. The CDR3: CASKPSGVTGELFF. The CDR3, as DNA: TGTGCCAGCAAGCCGAGCGGGGTTACGGGGGAGCTGTTTTTT. The rearrangement uses TRBV6-8 and TRBJ2-2, with TRBD2 matching 7 bases. Trimming cost V 7 bases and J 8 bases; bases outside gene matches: 10. Germline V gene lookup returns CDR1 MNHGY and CDR2 SAAAGT. CDR3 length equals 14 residues.

This clone is medium-sized. V gene TRBV11-3 combines with J gene TRBJ2-5; D may be TRBD1 (7 bases). Between the trimmed V and J ends, which lost 4 bases and 5 bases, there was a span of 20 bases. The CDR3 covers 16 residues. Germline V gene lookup returns CDR1 SGHNT and CDR2 YENEEA. In DNA, the CDR3 is TGTGCCAGCAGCTCGGGCGGGACAGTCTTCAGGGAGACCCAGTACTTC. Translating gives CASSSGGTVFRETQYF.

This sequence joins TRBV19 and TRBJ1-1; a weak D match, TRBD1 (5 bases). The CDR3 loop spans 15 amino acids. The germline V and J ends were trimmed by 4 bases and 0 bases, with 12 bases remaining between them. The germline CDR1 and CDR2 sequences are LNHDA and SQIVND (reference sequence). CDR3 protein: CASSNGGSVNTEAFF. The CDR3 coding sequence is TGTGCCAGTAGTAACGGGGGAAGCGTGAACACTGAAGCTTTCTTT.

This chain links TRBV11-3 with TRBJ2-5; 13 positions agree with TRBD2. J lost 5 bases, V lost 5 bases, and 8 bases had no gene match. Germline loops: CDR1 SGHNT, CDR2 YENEEA. CDR3 size: 16 residues. For the CDR3, the DNA is TGTGCCAGCAGCCTTAAACCACTAGCGGGAGGGGAGACCCAGTACTTC. Its protein product is CASSLKPLAGGETQYF.

J is TRBJ2-7 and V is TRBV28; D ambiguous. The CDR3 is made up of 14 amino acids. Germline values: CDR1 MDHEN, CDR2 SYDVKM. The V gene lost 7 bases and the J gene lost 3 bases, with 16 bases spanning the gap. CDR3 sequence reads: CASNGRNRVYEQYV. CDR3 bases: TGTGCCAGCAACGGAAGAAACAGAGTCTACGAGCAGTACGTC.

The genes are TRBV19 and TRBJ2-3; 8 bases line up with TRBD2. The V gene end was trimmed by 4 bases and the J gene end by 3 bases; junction bases not matched to a gene: 6. CDR3 length: 15 residues. Germline loops: CDR1 LNHDA, CDR2 SQIVND (reference sequence). Here the CDR3 DNA reads TGTGCCAGTAGTACCGCAGCGGGGGTGACAGATACGCAGTATTTT. Its protein product is CASSTAAGVTDTQYF.

This clone was seen once. The chain carries TRBV18 and TRBJ2-7; possible D gene TRBD1, 6 bases. This CDR3 spans 13 amino acids. Trimming removed 4 bases from V and 1 base from J, with 8 bases in between. Germline V gives CDR1 KGHSH, CDR2 LQKENI. CDR3 loop: CASSLQGSYEQYF. The DNA of the CDR3 is TGTGCCAGCTCACTACAGGGTTCCTACGAGCAGTACTTC.

The CDR3 region has the DNA TGCAGCGTGAGGGGAGGCACAGATACGCAGTATTTT. Translated: CSVRGGTDTQYF. The chain combines TRBV29-1 with TRBJ2-3; either TRBD1 or TRBD2 may supply D (5 bases each). The V gene's germline CDR1 is SQVTM and CDR2 ANQGSEA. The CDR3 sequence is 12 residues long. Trimming stripped 6 bases from V and 1 base from J, with 8 bases between.

This chain connects TRBV4-1 to TRBJ1-4; D gene ambiguous. The V and J ends lost 4 bases and 6 bases respectively, with 15 bases between them. Germline CDR1 and CDR2: MGHRA and YSYEKL. CDR3 length: 15 amino acids. The DNA for the CDR3 is TGCGCCAGCAGCCCCGTCCAGGCGCCAGATGAAAAACTGTTTTTT. It translates to CASSPVQAPDEKLFF.

This clone has only a few counts. The chain has TRBV6-9 and TRBJ2-1; either TRBD1 or TRBD2 may supply D (6 bases each). Between the trimmed V and J ends, which lost 7 bases and 3 bases, there was a span of 10 bases. Germline V lookup: CDR1 MNHGY, CDR2 SVAAGI. The CDR3 contains 13 residues. The CDR3 loop reads CASKKGGYNEQFF. CDR3 nucleotides: TGTGCCAGCAAAAAGGGGGGCTACAATGAGCAGTTCTTC.